The rows below give T cell receptor beta chains drawn from one sample of a study of blood T cell repertoires in COVID-19. Assay used: immunoSEQ multiplex PCR; TCRdb lists only in-frame clones, some missing. The profile shows some 150,000 clones, 65% to 90% of them singletons. Sequencing was performed on peripheral blood. The origin of the receptors is a woman aged 60-75 years with COVID-19, enrolled during active disease. Each CDR3 is given with its conserved first and last residue. D genes are given only for firm matches. Clone sizes are given selectively: once, few, many, or a class where the clone is expanded.

few,TRBD1,TRBV30,TRBJ1-4,TGTGCCTGGGGATTGGGCAGGGGGACTGAAAAACTGTTTTTT,CAWGLGRGTEKLFF
once,TRBD1,TRBV5-4,TRBJ1-2,TGTGCCAGCAGCGAAGAGCGGGGGGCAGGGGGGACTGGCTACACCTTC,CASSEERGAGGTGYTF
-,TRBD1,TRBV9,TRBJ1-2,TGTGCCAGCAGCGTTACGACAGGGGGCAAAGACTATGGCTACACCTTC,CASSVTTGGKDYGYTF
-,-,TRBV11-2,TRBJ1-2,TGTGCCAGCAGCCGGGTACCCGGTGACTATGGCTACACCTTC,CASSRVPGDYGYTF
-,TRBD2,TRBV7-2,TRBJ2-5,TGTGCCAGCAGCTTGGGCGGGGGGCCCCAAGAGACCCAGTACTTC,CASSLGGGPQETQYF
-,-,TRBV20-1,TRBJ2-5,TGCAGTGCCGGTTCGGAGACCCAGTACTTC,CSAGSETQYF
-,-,TRBV7-2,TRBJ1-5,TGTGCCAGCAGCTTTCCCGGGAATAGTCAGCCCCAGCATTTT,CASSFPGNSQPQHF
few,-,TRBV2,TRBJ2-1,TGTGCCAGCAGCGCTTACAGTTACAATGAGCAGTTCTTC,CASSAYSYNEQFF
-,-,TRBV18,TRBJ1-5,TGTGCCAGCTCCCCACTAGCAGGGGGCAATCAGCCCCAGCATTTT,CASSPLAGGNQPQHF
once,-,TRBV3-1/TRBV3-2,TRBJ1-5,TGTGCCAGCAGCCAATCGGGGTTTGCTTCTCAGCCCCAGCATTTT,CASSQSGFASQPQHF
-,-,TRBV19,TRBJ1-5,TGTGCCAGTAGACCTACAGGGTTGGGATCGCAGCCCCAGCATTTT,CASRPTGLGSQPQHF
-,TRBD1,TRBV6-5,TRBJ2-6,TGTGCCAGCAGTTACCGAGGGGGCGGTGGGGCCAACGTCCTGACTTTC,CASSYRGGGGANVLTF
-,-,TRBV19,TRBJ2-7,TGTGCCAGTAGTATGGCTGGGCCAGCCTACGAGCAGTACTTC,CASSMAGPAYEQYF
-,TRBD1,TRBV18,TRBJ2-1,TGTGCCAGCTCAACCGGGACAGAAGGCAATGAGCAGTTCTTC,CASSTGTEGNEQFF
-,-,TRBV5-1,TRBJ2-5,TGCGCCAGCAGTCCAGGGGACCAAGAGACCCAGTACTTC,CASSPGDQETQYF
-,-,TRBV19,TRBJ1-2,TGTGCCAGTAGTATTCAGGGTACATATGGCTACACCTTC,CASSIQGTYGYTF
-,-,TRBV5-6,TRBJ2-5,TGTGCCAGCAGCTGGACGGGGGTCCTGGCGAACCAAGAGACCCAGTACTTC,CASSWTGVLANQETQYF
-,-,TRBV7-2,TRBJ1-6,TGTGCCAGCAGCTTAGGAGGCTATAATTCACCCCTCCACTTT,CASSLGGYNSPLHF
-,-,TRBV7-8,TRBJ2-7,TGTGCCAGCAGCTTCCGGGACCCGACTAGGGAGCAGTACTTC,CASSFRDPTREQYF
-,TRBD2,TRBV10-2,TRBJ2-7,TGCGCCAGCAGTGGAGAAGCGGGACTAAATTACGAGCAGTACTTC,CASSGEAGLNYEQYF
-,-,TRBV10-3,TRBJ1-4,TGTGCCATCAGTGAGTCTTCGCTAGGTGAAAAACTGTTTTTT,CAISESSLGEKLFF
-,TRBD2,TRBV6-5,TRBJ2-7,TGTGCCAGCAGTTACAGGGTAGCGGGAGATTACGAGCAGTACTTC,CASSYRVAGDYEQYF
once,TRBD1,TRBV19,TRBJ2-3,TGTGCCAGTAGTGGCGGGGACAGGGGGACAGATACGCAGTATTTT,CASSGGDRGTDTQYF
-,-,TRBV19,TRBJ1-5,TGTGCCAGTAGTCCGAGTGGTACCCAGAGAGGGCAGCCCCAGCATTTT,CASSPSGTQRGQPQHF
few,TRBD2,TRBV7-2,TRBJ2-3,TGTGTTGTCAAGCGGGGACCGACCTTCACAGATACGCAGTATTTT,CVVKRGPTFTDTQYF
-,-,TRBV27,TRBJ1-1,TGTGCCAGCAGTTTTAGCCCCGTGAACACTGAAGCTTTCTTT,CASSFSPVNTEAFF
-,-,TRBV10-3,TRBJ1-5,TGTGCCATCAAAGGGGCTAGCAATCAGCCCCAGCATTTT,CAIKGASNQPQHF
-,-,TRBV19,TRBJ2-3,TGTGCCAGTAGTCCCTCACACAAAGATACGCAGTATTTT,CASSPSHKDTQYF
-,-,TRBV9,TRBJ2-6,TGTGCCAGCAGCGTAGCTACGTTCTCTGGGGCCAACGTCCTGACTTTC,CASSVATFSGANVLTF
-,TRBD1,TRBV7-2,TRBJ2-2,TGTGCCAGCACCTCAACCCGACAGGGGAGAACCGGGGAGCTGTTTTTT,CASTSTRQGRTGELFF
-,-,TRBV28,TRBJ1-1,TGTGCCAGCAGTTTGGGTCGGGTGAACACTGAAGCTTTCTTT,CASSLGRVNTEAFF
-,-,TRBV18,TRBJ1-6,TGTGCCAGCTCACCAAAGGAGGATTCACCCCTCCACTTT,CASSPKEDSPLHF
-,-,TRBV19,TRBJ2-4,TGTGCCAGTAGCCAACAGGGCCGAAACATTCAGTACTTC,CASSQQGRNIQYF